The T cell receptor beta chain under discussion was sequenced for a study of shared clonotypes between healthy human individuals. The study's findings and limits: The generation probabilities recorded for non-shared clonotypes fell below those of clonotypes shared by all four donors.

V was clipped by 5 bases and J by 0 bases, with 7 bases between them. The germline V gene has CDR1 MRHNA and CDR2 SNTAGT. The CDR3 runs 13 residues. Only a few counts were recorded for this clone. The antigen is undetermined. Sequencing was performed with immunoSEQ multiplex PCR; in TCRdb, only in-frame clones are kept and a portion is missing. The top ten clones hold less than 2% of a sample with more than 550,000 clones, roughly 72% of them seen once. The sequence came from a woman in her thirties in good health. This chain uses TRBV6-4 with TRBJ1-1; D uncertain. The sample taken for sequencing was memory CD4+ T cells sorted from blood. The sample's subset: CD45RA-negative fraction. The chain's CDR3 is CASSSDVNTEAFF. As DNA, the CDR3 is TGTGCCAGCAGTTCGGACGTGAACACTGAAGCTTTCTTT.